These 22 T cell receptor beta chains were sequenced from one sample in a study of T cells in Graves' hyperthyroidism and ophthalmopathy. TCR beta CDR3 sequences were amplified from RNA transcripts. When the TCR CDR3 underwent first-round RT-PCR, the HTBI primer set was used. In TCRdb, the multiplex PCR reads were re-called with MiXCR into one record per CDR3 protein. The repertoire holds under 350,000 distinct CDR3 sequences, with approximately 15% as singletons. Material for sequencing was blood. These receptors were taken from a woman between 55 and 75 years old with Graves' ophthalmopathy.

This clonotype came up many times. The V gene is TRBV3-1, the J gene TRBJ1-2; D ambiguous. Trimming stripped 4 bases from V and 9 bases from J, with 12 bases between. Germline CDR1 is LGHDT and CDR2 is YNNKEL (reference sequence). This CDR3 contains 12 residues. The CDR3 sequence is CASSPARESYTF. The CDR3, as DNA: TGTGCCAGCAGCCCGGCGAGGGAAAGCTACACCTTC.

This clonotype came up many times. The V gene is TRBV18, the J gene TRBJ2-3; no clear D. The CDR3 sequence is 17 residues long. Trimming shortened V by 0 bases and J by 2 bases, and 15 bases separated the two germline ends. Germline V gene lookup returns CDR1 KGHSH and CDR2 LQKENI. The DNA for the CDR3 is TGTGCCAGCTCACCACCTTCGCAAGGGCCCATCACAGATACGCAGTATTTT. This sequence encodes CASSPPSQGPITDTQYF.

This clonotype was seen a handful of times. V and J are TRBV5-1 and TRBJ2-1; 13 bases are shared with TRBD2. The CDR3 consists of 16 residues. V was pared by 3 bases and J by 9 bases, with 9 bases of the junction left unmatched. Per the germline V gene, CDR1 is SGHRS and CDR2 is YFSETQ. The CDR3 spells CASSSGLAGVLGEQFF. The CDR3 nucleotides are TGCGCCAGCAGCTCCGGACTAGCGGGAGTCTTGGGTGAGCAGTTCTTC.

This clonotype was seen a handful of times. The chain is built from TRBV5-1 and TRBJ2-7; D may be TRBD1 (7 bases). This CDR3 comprises 16 residues. Germline V CDR1 and CDR2: SGHRS, YFSETQ. Trimming took off 0 bases at V and 3 bases at J, with 16 bases between the two ends. CDR3 loop: CASSLAGGGLFYEQYF. The CDR3, as DNA: TGCGCCAGCAGCTTGGCAGGGGGAGGCCTCTTCTACGAGCAGTACTTC.

The V gene is TRBV6-5, the J gene TRBJ2-7; weak D call: TRBD2 (5 bases). Germline V lookup: CDR1 MNHEY, CDR2 SVGAGI. Trimming took 7 bases from V and 4 from J, leaving 14 bases between them. The CDR3 sequence is 13 residues long. This CDR3 is CASTPLGGYEQYF. CDR3 in DNA: TGTGCCAGCACCCCTCTCGGAGGTTACGAGCAGTACTTC.

This clonotype was detected only once. The chain combines TRBV4-3 with TRBJ1-4; 7 bases fit TRBD1. Per the germline V gene, CDR1 is LGHNA and CDR2 is YSLEER. This CDR3 has 15 amino acids. V lost 0 bases, J lost 6 bases, and 4 bases stayed unmatched. The CDR3 protein is CASSQDGQADEKLFF. The CDR3, as DNA: TGCGCCAGCAGCCAAGATGGACAGGCGGATGAAAAACTGTTTTTT.

This clonotype was seen only a few times. The chain has TRBV4-3 and TRBJ1-6, with D unresolved. The V gene lost 0 bases and the J gene lost 0 bases, with 3 bases spanning the gap. The CDR3 has 15 amino acids. CDR1 and CDR2 (germline): LGHNA, YSLEER. The CDR3 DNA is TGCGCCAGCAGCCAAGAAATCTCCTATAATTCACCCCTCCACTTT. Translated, it gives CASSQEISYNSPLHF.

The chain is built from TRBV29-1 and TRBJ2-1, with a possible D match to TRBD1 (6 bases). CDR3 length: 15 residues. V dropped 1 base and J dropped 0 bases, with 10 bases sitting between them. Germline V lookup: CDR1 SQVTM, CDR2 ANQGSEA. The CDR3, as DNA: TGCAGCGTTGAAGGGACAGCACTCTCCTACAATGAGCAGTTCTTC. It codes for CSVEGTALSYNEQFF.

Of note for this clonotype: This may be a read error: a much more frequent sequence differs by one nucleotide. CDR3 sequence reads: CTSSIQGIRSTDTQYF. CDR3 sequence (DNA): TGTACCAGCAGCATACAGGGCATCCGCTCCACAGATACGCAGTATTTT. The chain combines TRBV6-1 with TRBJ2-3, with D possibly matching TRBD1 (6 bases). The CDR3 contains 16 residues. Germline CDR1 and CDR2: MNHNS and SASEGT.

This clonotype has ten or more counts. The rearrangement links TRBV20-1 to TRBJ2-1, with a tentative D call TRBD1 (6 bases). The CDR3 has 13 residues. From germline, CDR1 is DFQATT and CDR2 SNEGSKA (reference sequence). The V and J ends lost 0 bases and 11 bases respectively, with 14 bases between them. The CDR3 is CSARDGTYRQQFF. CDR3 bases: TGCAGTGCTAGAGATGGGACATACCGGCAGCAGTTCTTC.

The chain links TRBV19 to TRBJ1-6; D remains ambiguous. In germline, CDR1 is LNHDA, CDR2 SQIVND (reference sequence). With 11 bases removed from V and 5 bases from J, the gap between germline ends came to 19 bases. This CDR3 comprises 15 residues. This CDR3 is CASKPTGPDNSPLHF. The DNA for the CDR3 is TGTGCCTCGAAACCCACCGGGCCTGATAATTCACCCCTCCACTTT.

The chain carries TRBV20-1 and TRBJ1-5, with TRBD1 as a possible D gene (5 bases). Germline CDR1 reads DFQATT; CDR2 reads SNEGSKA (reference sequence). CDR3 size: 15 residues. The V and J ends lost 0 bases and 6 bases respectively, with 15 bases between them. CDR3 coding DNA: TGCAGTGCTAGAGATCCTCAGGGTTCTGCTCAGCCCCAGCATTTT. Translated: CSARDPQGSAQPQHF.

This clonotype was picked up a small number of times. This chain joins TRBV12-3 or TRBV12-4 and TRBJ2-3, with 10 bases aligning to TRBD2. The V and J ends lost 5 bases and 4 bases, in that order; junction bases with no gene match: 9. The CDR3 covers 16 residues. The CDR3 loop is CASSRISGRRADTQYF. As DNA, the CDR3 is TGTGCCAGCAGTCGTATTAGCGGGAGGAGGGCAGATACGCAGTATTTT.

The chain uses TRBV5-1 and TRBJ1-1; TRBD1 matches at 8 bases. CDR3 length equals 14 residues. The germline gives CDR1 SGHRS, CDR2 YFSETQ. V dropped 4 bases and J dropped 4; count of bases not matched to a gene: 6. The CDR3, as DNA: TGCGCCAGCAGCCCGGACAGGGAAGGCACTGAAGCTTTCTTT. Translating gives CASSPDREGTEAFF.

The V and J genes are TRBV4-3 and TRBJ1-2, with D perhaps TRBD1 (5 bases). The CDR3 has 16 amino acids. The germline V gene encodes CDR1 LGHNA and CDR2 YSLEER. V lost 0 bases and J 4 bases, leaving 15 bases between the germline ends. The CDR3: CASSQEGVDSIYGYTF. The CDR3 DNA follows: TGCGCCAGCAGCCAAGAGGGGGTCGACAGTATCTATGGCTACACCTTC.

In this sample, this clonotype turned up a few times. The chain has TRBV7-9 and TRBJ2-2, with D tentatively TRBD1 (6 bases). The length of the CDR3 is 14 residues. Germline CDR1 is SEHNR and CDR2 is FQNEAQ (reference sequence). Trimming removed 7 bases from V and 5 bases from J, with 14 bases in between. CDR3 residues: CASNLGHPTGELFF. For the CDR3, the DNA is TGTGCCAGCAACCTGGGACACCCGACCGGGGAGCTGTTTTTT.

This clonotype was observed many times. The chain combines TRBV18 with TRBJ1-2, with unresolved D. The CDR3 totals 13 residues. Germline lookup yields CDR1 KGHSH and CDR2 LQKENI. V was trimmed by 2 bases and J by 4 bases, leaving 8 bases between them. The CDR3 protein is CASSPEGPYGYTF. CDR3 DNA sequence: TGTGCCAGCTCACCAGAAGGGCCCTATGGCTACACCTTC.

Many counts were recorded for this clonotype. The V and J genes are TRBV2 and TRBJ1-1, with D possibly being TRBD1 (6 bases). Per the germline V gene, CDR1 is SNHLY and CDR2 is FYNNEI. This CDR3 has 12 residues. With 6 bases removed from V and 7 bases from J, the gap between germline ends came to 12 bases. The CDR3 protein is CASRDDRYEAFF. CDR3 DNA sequence: TGTGCCAGCAGAGACGACAGGTATGAAGCTTTCTTT.

This clonotype was counted many times. Here the CDR3 reads CASSLNAAEAFF. CDR3 coding DNA: TGTGCCAGCAGCTTAAACGCGGCTGAAGCTTTCTTT. V and J are TRBV7-2 and TRBJ1-1; unclear D gene. Germline CDR1 and CDR2: SGHTA and FQGNSA. Trimming took 2 bases from V and 6 from J, leaving 7 bases between them. The CDR3 is made up of 12 amino acids.

This clonotype has a handful of counts. The chain links TRBV5-1 to TRBJ1-6; tentative D call: TRBD1 (5 bases). V was pared by 3 bases and J by 7 bases, with 11 bases between. Germline CDR1 is SGHRS and CDR2 is YFSETQ. This CDR3 has 14 residues. As DNA, the CDR3 is TGCGCCAGCAGCTCAGGGCTTCAAAATTCACCCCTCCACTTT. This codes for CASSSGLQNSPLHF. The whole variable domain, remainder taken from reference TRBV5-1 and TRBJ1-6, is KAGVTQTPRYLIKTRGQQVTLSCSPISGHRSVSWYQQTPGQGLQFLFEYFSETQRNKGNFPGRFSGRQFSNSRSEMNVSTLELGDSALYLCASSSGLQNSPLHFGNGTRLTVT.

Many counts were recorded for this clonotype. The chain couples TRBV19 to TRBJ2-7; TRBD1 agrees at 7 bases. Germline loops: CDR1 LNHDA, CDR2 SQIVND (reference sequence). The CDR3 is 15 amino acids. The V gene end was trimmed by 5 bases and the J gene end by 2 bases; junction bases not matched to a gene: 9. CDR3 residues: CASSSRQGSTYEQYF. The CDR3 DNA reads as TGTGCCAGTAGTTCCAGACAGGGCTCAACCTACGAGCAGTACTTC.

For this clonotype: Since a much larger clone is just one base distant, this may be a read error. This chain links TRBV5-1 with TRBJ2-2, with D possibly being TRBD1 (7 bases). CDR1 and CDR2 from the germline V gene are SGHRS and YFSETQ. The CDR3 contains 17 residues. The CDR3 DNA follows: TGCGCCAGCAACCAGGGAGAGACAGGGAGGAACCCCGGGGAGCTGTTTTTT. Translation: CASNQGETGRNPGELFF.